The next 23 T cell receptor beta chains were all read from a single sample in a study of CD8+ T cells in alopecia areata. Following RNA extraction, reverse transcription yielded cDNA that acted as the sequencing template. The assay was immunoSEQ multiplex PCR, and TCRdb's table has in-frame clones only and misses some. The data show approximately 160,000 clones, 60% to 75% seen once. The treatment denotes: oral pan-JAK inhibitor, 5-10 mg twice daily. Sample: CD4+ T cells sorted from blood, taken at week 24, from a patient treated with tofacitinib. These receptors originate from a human donor with alopecia areata.

In this sample, this clone turned up a few times. The chain is built from TRBV5-1 and TRBJ1-4; D ambiguous. From germline, CDR1 is SGHRS and CDR2 YFSETQ. The CDR3 spans 14 residues. The V end was cut by 0 bases, the J end by 7 bases, with 10 bases between. Here the CDR3 reads CASSLDGRTEKLFF. The CDR3 nucleotides read TGCGCCAGCAGCTTGGATGGAAGAACTGAAAAACTGTTTTTT.

V is TRBV4-1 and J is TRBJ2-5, with a tentative D call TRBD1 (5 bases). V lost 4 bases and J lost 4, with 10 bases in between. Per germline, CDR1 MGHRA and CDR2 YSYEKL. This CDR3 is built from 13 residues. The CDR3 sequence: CASSPRVGETQYF. CDR3 DNA sequence: TGCGCCAGCAGCCCCAGGGTTGGAGAGACCCAGTACTTC.

This rearrangement joins TRBV7-8 to TRBJ2-7, with a weak D call TRBD1 (5 bases). Germline CDR1 is SGHVS and CDR2 is FQNEAQ. The germline V and J ends were trimmed by 1 base and 2 bases, with 9 bases remaining between them. CDR3 length: 14 amino acids. This chain's CDR3 is CASSLDPDTYEQYF. The CDR3 DNA is TGTGCCAGCAGCTTAGACCCGGACACCTACGAGCAGTACTTC.

The chain couples TRBV15 to TRBJ1-6; weak D call: TRBD1 (5 bases). Trimming removed 1 base at V and 8 bases at J, with 15 bases between. In germline, CDR1 is LNHNV, CDR2 YYDKDF (reference sequence). The CDR3 has 16 residues. The CDR3 DNA follows: TGTGCCACCAGCAGAGCGACAGTGGGGCCTCATTCACCCCTCCACTTT. As protein: CATSRATVGPHSPLHF.

This chain joins TRBV30 and TRBJ2-3; no reliable D call. Germline CDR1 and CDR2: GTSNPN and SVGIG (reference sequence). The CDR3 is made up of 12 amino acids. V was clipped by 0 bases and J by 2 bases, with 3 bases between them. CDR3 in amino acids: CAWSVFTDTQYF. For the CDR3, the DNA is TGTGCCTGGAGTGTATTCACAGATACGCAGTATTTT.

The chain has TRBV9 and TRBJ2-5, with D perhaps being TRBD1 or TRBD2 (6 bases each). Per the germline V gene, CDR1 is SGDLS and CDR2 is YYNGEE. V lost 3 bases to trimming and J lost 1 base, with 10 bases between them. The CDR3 consists of 14 residues. CDR3: CASSGRGAQETQYF. The CDR3 DNA is TGTGCCAGCAGCGGAAGGGGGGCCCAAGAGACCCAGTACTTC.

This clone was recorded at least ten times. This sequence joins TRBV6-6 and TRBJ1-2; D perhaps matches TRBD1 (5 bases). The CDR3 extends over 15 amino acids. Germline lookup yields CDR1 MNHNY and CDR2 SVGAGI (reference sequence). Between the trimmed V and J ends, which lost 0 bases and 8 bases, there was a span of 16 bases. The CDR3 spells CASSYSTRAGVGYTF. CDR3 nucleotides: TGTGCCAGCAGTTACTCGACCAGGGCCGGGGTGGGCTACACCTTC.

The rearrangement uses TRBV15 and TRBJ2-3; D is uncertain. CDR3 length: 13 residues. CDR1 and CDR2 (germline): LNHNV, YYDKDF (reference sequence). V was clipped by 8 bases and J by 0 bases, with 9 bases between them. Written as DNA, the CDR3 is TGTGCCACCGGTGGCCGTAGCACAGATACGCAGTATTTT. Translating gives CATGGRSTDTQYF.

The rearrangement links TRBV4-1 to TRBJ2-7; the D is unclear. V was clipped by 4 bases and J by 0 bases, with 10 bases between them. Germline V lookup: CDR1 MGHRA, CDR2 YSYEKL. The CDR3 extends over 14 amino acids. CDR3 loop: CASSPAGLSYEQYF. CDR3 nucleotide sequence: TGCGCCAGCAGCCCCGCTGGGCTCTCCTACGAGCAGTACTTC.

J is TRBJ1-2 and V is TRBV30; D gene ambiguous. Trimming stripped 4 bases from V and 4 bases from J, with 13 bases between. Germline V lookup: CDR1 GTSNPN, CDR2 SVGIG (reference sequence). The length of the CDR3 is 13 residues. The CDR3 loop is CAWTIGLLYGYTF. CDR3 DNA sequence: TGTGCCTGGACCATAGGACTGCTCTATGGCTACACCTTC.

The rearrangement joins TRBV6-1 to TRBJ2-3; 10 bases are shared with TRBD1. Germline CDR1 reads MNHNS; CDR2 reads SASEGT. The CDR3 is made up of 13 amino acids. V gave up 11 bases and J gave up 1 base; unmatched junction bases: 3. CDR3 sequence reads: CAVGTGGTDTQYF. In DNA, the CDR3 is TGTGCCGTCGGGACAGGGGGCACAGATACGCAGTATTTT.

This clone was observed a handful of times. The genes are TRBV19 and TRBJ1-2, with a tentative D call TRBD1 (5 bases). V was clipped by 5 bases and J by 4 bases, with 14 bases between them. Per the germline V gene, CDR1 is LNHDA and CDR2 is SQIVND (reference sequence). CDR3 length: 14 residues. The chain's CDR3 is CASSLRQQLYGYTF. The CDR3 DNA sequence: TGTGCCAGTAGTTTAAGACAGCAACTCTATGGCTACACCTTC.

About this clone itself: The identical CDR3 is also encoded by other nucleotide sequences in the sample. The gene calls are TRBV29-1 and TRBJ2-6; unclear D gene. This CDR3 contains 13 residues. V lost 3 bases and J 0 bases, leaving 3 bases between the germline ends. Germline CDR1 reads SQVTM; CDR2 reads ANQGSEA. As DNA, the CDR3 is TGCAGCGTTGAGAGCTCTGGGGCCAACGTCCTGACTTTC. The encoded protein is CSVESSGANVLTF. The whole variable domain, remainder taken from reference TRBV29-1 and TRBJ2-6, is SAVISQKPSRDICQRGTSLTIQCQVDSQVTMMFWYRQQPGQSLTLIATANQGSEATYESGFVIDKFPISRPNLTFSTLTVSNMSPEDSSIYLCSVESSGANVLTFGAGSRLTVL.

The chain carries TRBV11-3 and TRBJ2-1; either TRBD1 or TRBD2 may supply D (5 bases each). Germline V lookup: CDR1 SGHNT, CDR2 YENEEA. The germline V and J ends were trimmed by 1 base and 4 bases, with 14 bases remaining between them. This CDR3 contains 16 residues. The CDR3 region has the DNA TGTGCCAGCAGCTTAGCCTTCGGGACCAGTTACAATGAGCAGTTCTTC. It encodes CASSLAFGTSYNEQFF.

In its sample, this clone was seen a few times. This chain uses TRBV19 with TRBJ1-1; a weak D match, TRBD1 (5 bases). The germline V gene encodes CDR1 LNHDA and CDR2 SQIVND (reference sequence). The CDR3 runs 16 residues. V lost 0 bases to trimming and J lost 6 bases, with 17 bases between them. The CDR3 DNA reads as TGTGCCAGTAGTATAGATTGGTCGCAGGGTGTCCCTGAAGCTTTCTTT. Its translation: CASSIDWSQGVPEAFF.

The genes are TRBV7-2 and TRBJ2-7; perhaps TRBD1 as D (6 bases). The CDR3 has 14 amino acids. From germline, CDR1 is SGHTA and CDR2 FQGNSA. V lost 5 bases and J lost 4, with 15 bases in between. Here the CDR3 reads CASSPRTGTYEQYF. CDR3 nucleotides: TGTGCCAGCAGCCCCCGCACAGGGACATACGAGCAGTACTTC.

The chain links TRBV7-9 to TRBJ2-2; TRBD1 agrees at 8 bases. Per germline, CDR1 SEHNR and CDR2 FQNEAQ (reference sequence). V dropped 4 bases and J dropped 5; count of bases not matched to a gene: 6. This CDR3 is 15 amino acids long. CDR3 in DNA: TGTGCCAGCAGCTCCAGGGGGCGCCGTACCGGGGAGCTGTTTTTT. Residues: CASSSRGRRTGELFF.

The rearrangement joins TRBV2 to TRBJ1-2; D is perhaps TRBD1 (6 bases). V was shortened by 5 bases and J by 2 bases, with 9 bases between the two germline ends. The CDR3 loop spans 13 amino acids. CDR1 and CDR2 from the germline V gene are SNHLY and FYNNEI. This CDR3 is CASSRDKNYGYTF. The CDR3 region has the DNA TGTGCCAGCAGTAGGGACAAGAACTATGGCTACACCTTC.

The V and J genes are TRBV9 and TRBJ1-1; maybe TRBD1 (5 bases). The CDR3 totals 13 residues. The V gene's germline CDR1 is SGDLS and CDR2 YYNGEE. Trimming left V 4 bases short and J 12 bases short, with 19 bases between. For the CDR3, the DNA is TGTGCCAGCAGCTCCCAGGAGGGGATGAGAACTTTCTTT. It specifies CASSSQEGMRTFF. The whole variable domain, filled in from reference TRBV9 and TRBJ1-1, reads DSGVTQTPKHLITATGQRVTLRCSPRSGDLSVYWYQQSLDQGLQFLIQYYNGEERAKGNILERFSAQQFPDLHSELNLSSLELGDSALYFCASSSQEGMRTFFGQGTRLTVV.

V gene TRBV5-1 combines with J gene TRBJ1-4; TRBD1 matches at 8 bases. V shed 2 bases, J shed 5 bases, and the junction held 2 bases outside the gene matches. The CDR3 is 14 amino acids. Germline V gene data show CDR1 as SGHRS and CDR2 as YFSETQ. The CDR3 bases are TGCGCCAGCAGCTTCCGACAGGGGAATGAAAAACTGTTTTTT. Encoded protein: CASSFRQGNEKLFF.

V is TRBV9 and J is TRBJ1-1, with D tentatively TRBD1 (6 bases). V shed 3 bases and J shed 4 bases, with 10 bases lying between them. CDR1 and CDR2 (germline): SGDLS, YYNGEE. This CDR3 has 13 residues. The CDR3 DNA sequence: TGTGCCAGCAGCGCTTCAGGGGTCACTGAAGCTTTCTTT. Residues: CASSASGVTEAFF.

The V call is TRBV6-5, the J call TRBJ2-6, with no clear D. This CDR3 contains 12 residues. In germline, CDR1 is MNHEY, CDR2 SVGAGI. V was clipped by 7 bases and J by 3 bases, with 4 bases between them. This CDR3 reads CASTGGANVLTF. Written as DNA, the CDR3 is TGTGCCAGCACGGGTGGGGCCAACGTCCTGACTTTC.

V and J are TRBV6-5 and TRBJ1-1; weak D call: TRBD1 (5 bases). The CDR3 consists of 14 residues. Deletions cut 5 bases from V and 1 base from J, with 11 bases between. CDR1 and CDR2 from the germline V gene are MNHEY and SVGAGI. The CDR3, as DNA: TGTGCCAGCAGTCGACAGAGGGGGAACACTGAAGCTTTCTTT. Protein sequence: CASSRQRGNTEAFF.